This TCR beta chain was identified during a study of blood T cell repertoires in COVID-19. Study as a whole: Acute-phase and convalescent COVID-19 samples originated in the United States, Italy and Spain.

Using immunoSEQ multiplex PCR, the repertoire was profiled, and TCRdb retains in-frame clones only, with some absent. The sample consists of 130,000 or so clones, around 79% of them appearing once. V was pared by 4 bases and J by 3 bases, with 7 bases between. The CDR3 covers 13 residues. Germline CDR1 reads MGHRA; CDR2 reads YSYEKL. The sequenced sample was peripheral blood. The origin of this receptor is an elderly man with acute or convalescent COVID-19. This chain connects TRBV4-1 to TRBJ1-5, with a tentative D call TRBD1 (5 bases). This CDR3 reads CASSRTPNQPQHF. The CDR3 bases are TGCGCCAGCAGCCGGACACCCAATCAGCCCCAGCATTTT.